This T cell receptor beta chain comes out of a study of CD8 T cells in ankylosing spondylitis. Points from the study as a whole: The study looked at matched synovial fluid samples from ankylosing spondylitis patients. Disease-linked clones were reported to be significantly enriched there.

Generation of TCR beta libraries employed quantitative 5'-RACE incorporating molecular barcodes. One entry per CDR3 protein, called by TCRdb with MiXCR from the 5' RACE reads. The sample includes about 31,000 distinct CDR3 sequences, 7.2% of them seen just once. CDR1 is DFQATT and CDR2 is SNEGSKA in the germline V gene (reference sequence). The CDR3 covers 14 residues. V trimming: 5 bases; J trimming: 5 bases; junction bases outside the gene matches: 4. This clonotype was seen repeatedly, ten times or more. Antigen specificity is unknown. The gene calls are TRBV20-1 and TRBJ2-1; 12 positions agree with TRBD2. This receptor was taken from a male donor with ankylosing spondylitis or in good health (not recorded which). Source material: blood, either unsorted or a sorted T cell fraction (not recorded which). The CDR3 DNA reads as TGCAGTGCTCGGACTAGCGGGAACAACAATGAGCAGTTCTTC. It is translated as CSARTSGNNNEQFF.